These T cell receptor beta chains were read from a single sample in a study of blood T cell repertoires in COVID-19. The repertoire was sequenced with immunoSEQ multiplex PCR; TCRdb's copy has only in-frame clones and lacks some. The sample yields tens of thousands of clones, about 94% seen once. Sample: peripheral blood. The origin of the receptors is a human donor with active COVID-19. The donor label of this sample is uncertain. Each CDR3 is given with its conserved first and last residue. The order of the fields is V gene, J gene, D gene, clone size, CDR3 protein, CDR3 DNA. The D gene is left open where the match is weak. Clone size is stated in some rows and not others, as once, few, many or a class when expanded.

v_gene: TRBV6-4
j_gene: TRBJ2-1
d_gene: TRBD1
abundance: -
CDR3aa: CASSETGGFDEQFF
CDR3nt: TGTGCCAGCAGTGAGACAGGGGGATTCGATGAGCAGTTCTTC

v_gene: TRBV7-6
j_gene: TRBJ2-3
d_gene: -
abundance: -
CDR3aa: CASSLLGGLGTDTQYF
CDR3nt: TGTGCCAGCAGCTTATTGGGGGGATTGGGCACAGATACGCAGTATTTT

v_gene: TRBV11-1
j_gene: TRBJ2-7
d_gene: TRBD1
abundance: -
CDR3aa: CASSPRTGNYEQYF
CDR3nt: TGTGCCAGCAGCCCAAGGACAGGAAACTACGAGCAGTACTTC

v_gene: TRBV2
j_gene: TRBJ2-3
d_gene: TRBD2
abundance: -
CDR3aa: CASSGRTSGTDTQYF
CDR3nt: TGTGCCAGCAGTGGACGGACTAGCGGTACAGATACGCAGTATTTT

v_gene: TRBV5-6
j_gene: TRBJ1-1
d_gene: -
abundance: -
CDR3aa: CASSLVRGTEAFF
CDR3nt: TGTGCCAGCAGCTTGGTTCGGGGCACTGAAGCTTTCTTT

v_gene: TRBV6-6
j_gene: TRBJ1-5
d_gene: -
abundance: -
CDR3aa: CASSGDTTQPQHF
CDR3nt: TGTGCCAGCAGCGGGGACACCACACAGCCCCAGCATTTT

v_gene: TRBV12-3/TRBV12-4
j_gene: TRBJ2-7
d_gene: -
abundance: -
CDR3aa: CASTLQGPYEQYF
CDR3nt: TGTGCCAGCACTCTACAGGGACCCTACGAGCAGTACTTC

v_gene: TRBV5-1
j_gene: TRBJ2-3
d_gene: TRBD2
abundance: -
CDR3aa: CASSLGLRGSGSITDTQYF
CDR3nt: TGCGCCAGCAGCTTGGGCCTACGAGGTAGCGGGAGTATCACAGATACGCAGTATTTT

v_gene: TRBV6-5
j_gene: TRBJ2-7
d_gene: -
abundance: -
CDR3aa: CASSYSGPYEQYF
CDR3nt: TGTGCCAGCAGTTACTCTGGGCCCTACGAGCAGTACTTC

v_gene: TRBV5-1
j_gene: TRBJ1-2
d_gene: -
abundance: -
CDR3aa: CASSLGPQAWGYGYTF
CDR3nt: TGCGCCAGCAGCTTGGGACCACAGGCTTGGGGCTACGGCTACACCTTC

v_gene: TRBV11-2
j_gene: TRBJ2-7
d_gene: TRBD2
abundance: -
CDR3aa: CASSLVGTSGRWYEQYF
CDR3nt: TGTGCCAGCAGCTTAGTAGGGACTAGCGGGAGGTGGTACGAGCAGTACTTC

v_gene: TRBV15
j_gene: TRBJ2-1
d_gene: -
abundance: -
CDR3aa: CATSRVTRNEQFF
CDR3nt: TGTGCCACCAGCAGGGTGACTAGAAATGAGCAGTTCTTC

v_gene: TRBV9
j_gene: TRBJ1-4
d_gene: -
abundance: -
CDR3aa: CASSVGEGLNEKLFF
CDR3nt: TGTGCCAGCAGCGTAGGAGAGGGATTAAATGAAAAACTGTTTTTT

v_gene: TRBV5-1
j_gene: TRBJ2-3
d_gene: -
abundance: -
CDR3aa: CASSLAVLQGHTDTQYF
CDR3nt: TGCGCCAGCAGCTTGGCCGTCTTGCAGGGGCACACAGATACGCAGTATTTT

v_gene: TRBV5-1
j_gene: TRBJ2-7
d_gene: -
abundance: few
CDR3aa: CASSLESGNSYEQYF
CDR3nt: TGCGCCAGCAGCTTGGAATCGGGAAACTCCTACGAGCAGTACTTC

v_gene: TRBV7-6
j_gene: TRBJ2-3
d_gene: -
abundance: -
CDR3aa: CASSLDGHTTDTQYF
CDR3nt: TGTGCCAGCAGCTTAGACGGACATACCACAGATACGCAGTATTTT

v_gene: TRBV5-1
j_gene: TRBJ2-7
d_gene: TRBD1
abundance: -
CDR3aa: CASSLALGQGLYEQYF
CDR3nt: TGCGCCAGCAGCTTGGCCCTAGGACAGGGCCTCTACGAGCAGTACTTC

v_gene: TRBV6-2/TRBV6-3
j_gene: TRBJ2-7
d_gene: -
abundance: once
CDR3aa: CASSRQGGSYEQYF
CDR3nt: TGTGCCAGCAGTCGACAGGGAGGCTCCTACGAGCAGTACTTC